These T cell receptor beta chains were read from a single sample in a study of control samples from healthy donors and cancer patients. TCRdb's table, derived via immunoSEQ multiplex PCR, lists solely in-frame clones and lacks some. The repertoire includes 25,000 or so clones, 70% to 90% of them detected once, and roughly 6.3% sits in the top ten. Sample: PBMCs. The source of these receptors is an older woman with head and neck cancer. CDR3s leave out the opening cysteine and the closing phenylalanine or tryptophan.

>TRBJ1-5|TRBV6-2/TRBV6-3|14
ASSYPQGARDQPQH
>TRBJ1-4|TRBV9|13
ASSVGARTNEKLF
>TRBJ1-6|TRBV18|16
ASSPQGAEELSNSPLH
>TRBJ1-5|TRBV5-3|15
ARSLDWTKYSNQPQH
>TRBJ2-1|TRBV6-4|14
ASSDSRWRDYNEQF
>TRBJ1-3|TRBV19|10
ASIGWGNTIY
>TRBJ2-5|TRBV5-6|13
ASSLGQGALETQY
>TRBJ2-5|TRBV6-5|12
ASSYPGGGETQY
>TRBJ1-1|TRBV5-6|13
ASSSLDSSWTEAF
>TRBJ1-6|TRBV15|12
ATSGASYNSPLH
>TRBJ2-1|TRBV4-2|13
ASSQVLAGGVEQF
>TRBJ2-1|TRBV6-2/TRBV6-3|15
ASSYSWTTSGKNEQF
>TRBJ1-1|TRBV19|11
ASSINVFTEAF
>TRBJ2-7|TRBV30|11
AWSVGTTNEQY
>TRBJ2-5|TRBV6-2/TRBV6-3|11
ASSYRGRETQY
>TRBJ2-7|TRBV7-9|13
ATTTSGGLPYEQY
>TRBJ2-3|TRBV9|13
ASSVGAGDTDTQY
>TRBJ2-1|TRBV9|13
ASSVDQGAYNEQF
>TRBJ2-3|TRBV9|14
ASSPSGAASTDTQY
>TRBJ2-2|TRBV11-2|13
AGSQGTGYTGELF
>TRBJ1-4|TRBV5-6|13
ASSLRGIESEKLF
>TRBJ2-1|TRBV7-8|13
ASSLVITTGGEQF
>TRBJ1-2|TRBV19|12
ASSSQGRIARYT
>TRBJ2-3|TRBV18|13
ASSPQAGRTDTQY
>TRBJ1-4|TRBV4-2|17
ASSPIPGLADWYSEKLF
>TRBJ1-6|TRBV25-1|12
ASSESPRISPLH
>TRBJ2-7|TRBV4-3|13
ASSHQAGGSYEQY
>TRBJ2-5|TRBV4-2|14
ASSQVTGGALETQY
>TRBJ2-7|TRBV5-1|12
ASSPGGLVYEQY